This T cell receptor beta chain was retrieved from a study of identical twins. General study results and limits: The study drew conclusions from cross-sectional statistical analysis, not from following the same donors. Out-of-frame beta sequences exhibited a weaker degree of excess twin sharing. Insertion counts were lower in abundant cord blood beta clonotypes, a trend that memory repertoires did not show.

The CDR3 is made up of 17 amino acids. Between the trimmed V and J ends, which lost 3 bases and 4 bases, there was a span of 23 bases. CDR1 and CDR2 from the germline V gene are SGHRS and YFSETQ. It was template switching that added a universal primer site, and there were unique molecular identifiers on the cDNA. TCRdb re-called the 5' RACE reads through MiXCR, storing one row per CDR3 protein. The data contain some 270,000 distinct CDR3 sequences, 6.5% to 9.5% of them seen just once; the ten biggest clones take up approximately 3%. This clonotype occurred many times. Its antigen is not identified. This sample also appeared in a second study, on yellow fever vaccine responses in identical twins.

This TCR came from a woman aged 18-29 years in good health. The chain carries TRBV5-1 and TRBJ2-7; D gene uncertain. What was sequenced was CD8+ T cells sorted from blood. CDR3 in DNA: TGCGCCAGCAGCTCACAGCGTGAGGATAAAAGACCTTACGAGCAGTACTTC. This encodes CASSSQREDKRPYEQYF. The whole variable domain, filled in from reference TRBV5-1 and TRBJ2-7, reads KAGVTQTPRYLIKTRGQQVTLSCSPISGHRSVSWYQQTPGQGLQFLFEYFSETQRNKGNFPGRFSGRQFSNSRSEMNVSTLELGDSALYLCASSSQREDKRPYEQYFGPGTRLTVT.